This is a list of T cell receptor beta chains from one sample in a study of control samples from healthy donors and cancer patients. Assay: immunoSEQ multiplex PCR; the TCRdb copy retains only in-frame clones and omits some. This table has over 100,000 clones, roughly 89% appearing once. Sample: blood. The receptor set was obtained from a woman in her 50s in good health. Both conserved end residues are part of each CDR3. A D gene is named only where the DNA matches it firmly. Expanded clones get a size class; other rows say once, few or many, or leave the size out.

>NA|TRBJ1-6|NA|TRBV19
CASSIGKRKPDNSPLHF
TGTGCCAGTAGTATAGGCAAGCGTAAGCCAGATAATTCACCCCTCCACTTT
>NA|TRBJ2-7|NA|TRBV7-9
CASSDLLSPGYEQYF
TGTGCCAGCAGCGATCTATTAAGCCCTGGGTACGAGCAGTACTTC
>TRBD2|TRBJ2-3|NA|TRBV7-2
CASSFAGTSGTDTQYF
TGTGCCAGCAGCTTTGCCGGGACTAGCGGCACAGATACGCAGTATTTT
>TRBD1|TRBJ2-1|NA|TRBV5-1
CASSSLEGTGSYNEQFF
TGCGCCAGCAGCTCACTCGAGGGGACAGGCTCCTACAATGAGCAGTTCTTC
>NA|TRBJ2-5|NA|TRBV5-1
CASSLNAGGETQYF
TGCGCCAGCAGCTTGAATGCGGGCGGAGAGACCCAGTACTTC
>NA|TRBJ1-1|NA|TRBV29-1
CSVVGRMNTEAFF
TGCAGCGTTGTAGGCCGGATGAACACTGAAGCTTTCTTT
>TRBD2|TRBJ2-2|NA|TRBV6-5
CASSLASGSAGELFF
TGTGCCAGCAGTTTAGCCAGCGGGAGCGCCGGGGAGCTGTTTTTT
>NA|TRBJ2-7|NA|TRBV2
CASRDIGPSEQYF
TGTGCCAGCCGCGACATTGGGCCTAGCGAGCAGTACTTC
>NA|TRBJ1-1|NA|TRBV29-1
CSCSPWDLISTAYTEAFF
TGCAGCTGTTCCCCCTGGGACCTCATCTCAACCGCATACACTGAAGCTTTCTTT
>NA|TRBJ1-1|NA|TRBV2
CASATDQRTEAFF
TGTGCCAGCGCCACGGACCAAAGGACTGAAGCTTTCTTT
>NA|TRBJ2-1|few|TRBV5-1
CASTNSQRGNEQFF
TGCGCCAGCACCAACTCCCAGAGGGGCAATGAGCAGTTCTTC
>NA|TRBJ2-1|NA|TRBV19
CASSIAVEQFF
TGTGCCAGTAGTATTGCGGTTGAGCAGTTCTTC
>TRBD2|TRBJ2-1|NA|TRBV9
CASSPASGSSYNEQFF
TGTGCCAGCAGCCCAGCTAGCGGCAGCTCCTACAATGAGCAGTTCTTC
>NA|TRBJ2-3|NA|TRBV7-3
CASSPRATADTQYF
TGTGCCAGCAGCCCGAGAGCCACGGCAGATACGCAGTATTTT
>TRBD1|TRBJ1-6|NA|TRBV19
CASSIQGANSPLHF
TGTGCCAGTAGTATACAGGGGGCGAATTCACCCCTCCACTTT
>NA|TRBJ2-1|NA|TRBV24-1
CATSDRTGPGNEQFF
TGTGCCACCAGTGACCGTACAGGGCCGGGCAATGAGCAGTTCTTC
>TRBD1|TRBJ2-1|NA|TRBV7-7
CASSLGLGQGVNEQFF
TGTGCCAGCAGCTTGGGCCTCGGACAGGGTGTGAATGAGCAGTTCTTC
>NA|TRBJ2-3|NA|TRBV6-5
CASRLLPSTDTQYF
TGTGCCAGCAGGCTTTTACCGAGCACAGATACGCAGTATTTT
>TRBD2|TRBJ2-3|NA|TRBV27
CASSLRTSGSDTQYF
TGTGCCAGCAGTCTCAGGACTAGCGGGTCAGATACGCAGTATTTT
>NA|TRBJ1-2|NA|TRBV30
CAWSEDSPYGYTF
TGTGCCTGGAGTGAAGACAGTCCCTATGGCTACACCTTC
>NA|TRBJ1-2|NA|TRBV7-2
CASSPANPGFGYTF
TGTGCCAGCAGCCCCGCTAATCCGGGGTTCGGCTACACCTTC
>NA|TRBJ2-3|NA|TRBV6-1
CASSESPMAHTQYF
TGTGCCAGCAGTGAATCTCCAATGGCCCATACGCAGTATTTT
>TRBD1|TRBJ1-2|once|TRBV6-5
CASSRDRGYGYTF
TGTGCCAGCAGCAGGGACAGGGGGTATGGCTACACCTTC
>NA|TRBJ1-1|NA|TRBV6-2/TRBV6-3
CASSYPKTGTRNTEAFF
TGTGCCAGCAGTTACCCTAAAACTGGGACAAGGAACACTGAAGCTTTCTTT
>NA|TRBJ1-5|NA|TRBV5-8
CASSLGRGGGDSNQPQHF
TGTGCCAGCAGCTTGGGGCGCGGTGGAGGCGATAGCAATCAGCCCCAGCATTTT
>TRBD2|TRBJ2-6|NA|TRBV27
CASSNSGRAYSGANVLTF
TGTGCCAGCAGTAATAGCGGGAGGGCCTACTCTGGGGCCAACGTCCTGACTTTC
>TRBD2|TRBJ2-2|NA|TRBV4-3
CASSQDHHGGRSTGELFF
TGCGCCAGCAGCCAAGATCATCACGGCGGGAGATCGACCGGGGAGCTGTTTTTT
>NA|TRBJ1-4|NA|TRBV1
CTSSQDREQDQMNEKLFF
TGCACCAGCAGCCAAGATCGGGAGCAGGACCAGATGAATGAAAAACTGTTTTTT
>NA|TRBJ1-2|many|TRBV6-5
CASNRGQGINYGYTF
TGTGCCAGCAACCGGGGGCAGGGGATTAACTATGGCTACACCTTC
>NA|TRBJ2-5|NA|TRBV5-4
CASSLAPRETQYF
TGTGCCAGCAGCTTGGCGCCGAGGGAGACCCAGTACTTC
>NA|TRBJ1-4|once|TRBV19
CASSPGTGREKLFF
TGTGCCAGTAGTCCCGGGACGGGGCGTGAAAAACTGTTTTTT